The clone carrying this TCR beta chain occurred many times. V lost 5 bases and J lost 0; bases outside the gene matches: 9. The CDR3 spans 16 residues. Looked up from germline, CDR1 is DFQATT and CDR2 is SNEGSKA (reference sequence). The data were obtained in a study of prognosis after radiotherapy for stage I lung cancer. From genomic DNA, two-round multiplex PCR was used to amplify TCR beta CDR3. Amplification in first-round PCR relied on primers specific to each TRBV and TRBJ gene. Each CDR3 protein gets one entry after TCRdb re-called the multiplex PCR reads with MiXCR. Among 23,000 or so distinct CDR3 sequences listed, about 34% were seen once.

The starting material was PBMCs, obtained before or after stereotactic body radiation therapy (not recorded which). This clonotype originated in a donor aged 50 or older with non-small cell lung cancer. V and J are TRBV20-1 and TRBJ2-1, with 8 bases fitting TRBD1. The CDR3 region is CSAYTGTGSSYNEQFF. CDR3 in DNA: TGCAGTGCTTACACCGGGACAGGCAGCTCCTACAATGAGCAGTTCTTC.